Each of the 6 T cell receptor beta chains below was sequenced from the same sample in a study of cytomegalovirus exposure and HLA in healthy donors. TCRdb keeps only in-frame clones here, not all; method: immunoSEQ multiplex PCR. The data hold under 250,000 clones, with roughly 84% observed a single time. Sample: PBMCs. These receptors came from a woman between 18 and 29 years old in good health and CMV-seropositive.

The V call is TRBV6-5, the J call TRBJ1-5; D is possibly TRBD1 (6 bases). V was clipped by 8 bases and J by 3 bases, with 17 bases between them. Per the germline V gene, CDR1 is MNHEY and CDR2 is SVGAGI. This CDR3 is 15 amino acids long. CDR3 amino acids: CASAAAGASNQPQHF. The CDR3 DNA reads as TGTGCCAGCGCCGCAGCGGGGGCCTCCAATCAGCCCCAGCATTTT.

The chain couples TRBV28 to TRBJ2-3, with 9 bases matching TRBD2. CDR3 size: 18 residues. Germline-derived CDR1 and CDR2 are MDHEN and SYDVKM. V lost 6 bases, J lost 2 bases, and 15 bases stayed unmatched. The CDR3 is CASSPDLTGTSITDTQYF. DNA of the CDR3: TGTGCCAGCAGCCCAGACTTGACCGGGACTAGCATCACAGATACGCAGTATTTT.

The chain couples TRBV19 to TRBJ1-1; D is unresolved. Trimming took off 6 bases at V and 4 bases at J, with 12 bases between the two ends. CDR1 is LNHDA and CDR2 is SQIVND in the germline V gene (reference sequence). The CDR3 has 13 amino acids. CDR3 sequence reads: CASSERVFTEAFF. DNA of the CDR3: TGTGCCAGTAGCGAGAGGGTGTTCACTGAAGCTTTCTTT.

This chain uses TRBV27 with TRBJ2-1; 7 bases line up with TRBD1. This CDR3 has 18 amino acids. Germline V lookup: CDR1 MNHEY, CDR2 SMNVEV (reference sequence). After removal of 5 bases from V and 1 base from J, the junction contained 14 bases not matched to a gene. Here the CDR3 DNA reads TGTGCCAGCAGTATCTGGACAGGAAAGGGGATATCCTACAATGAGCAGTTCTTC. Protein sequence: CASSIWTGKGISYNEQFF.

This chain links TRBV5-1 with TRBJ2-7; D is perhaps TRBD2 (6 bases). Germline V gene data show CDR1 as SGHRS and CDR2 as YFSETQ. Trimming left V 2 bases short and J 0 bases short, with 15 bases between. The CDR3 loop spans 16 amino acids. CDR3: CASSFTVGRGSYEQYF. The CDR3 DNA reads TGCGCCAGCAGCTTTACGGTTGGGCGGGGCTCCTACGAGCAGTACTTC.

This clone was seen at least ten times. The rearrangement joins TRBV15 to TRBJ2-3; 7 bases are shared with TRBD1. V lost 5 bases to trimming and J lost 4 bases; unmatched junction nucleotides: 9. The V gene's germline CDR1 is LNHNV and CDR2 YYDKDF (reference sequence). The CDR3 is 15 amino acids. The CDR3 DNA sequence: TGTGCCACCAGCGGCGGACAGGCTCAATCAGATACGCAGTATTTT. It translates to CATSGGQAQSDTQYF.